A selection of T cell receptor beta chains follows, all from one sample in a study of blood T cell repertoires in COVID-19. Profiled with immunoSEQ multiplex PCR; TCRdb holds only in-frame clones, not every one. The data show about 170,000 clones, 70% to 85% seen once. The sequencing input was PBMCs or T cells enriched from blood (not recorded which). All receptors come from a middle-aged man who had recovered from COVID-19. Each CDR3 is given with its conserved first and last residue. Not all rows give a size; the values are once, few, many and, for expanded clones, a class.

TRBV9	TRBJ2-1	NA	CASSGGTRGQDEQFF
TRBV6-2/TRBV6-3	TRBJ1-2	NA	CASSPPGQGLGYTF
TRBV28	TRBJ1-6	NA	CASSLLRVGTGRVLPLHF
TRBV4-2	TRBJ1-6	NA	CASSQDRSGNSPLHF
TRBV9	TRBJ2-3	NA	CASSVASHTDTQYF
TRBV19	TRBJ1-1	NA	CASSIAATGYEAFF
TRBV19	TRBJ1-2	few	CASIQRGQGRMDGYTF
TRBV5-1	TRBJ2-1	NA	CASSVAGLAGGEQFF
TRBV2	TRBJ2-1	once	CASSANTGSYNEQFF
TRBV3-1/TRBV3-2	TRBJ2-2	NA	CASSHSGGGGTGELFF
TRBV19	TRBJ1-5	NA	CASSSGGGVYQPQHF
TRBV19	TRBJ2-7	once	CASSPGREQYF
TRBV6-6	TRBJ1-6	few	CASSQGRQGNSPLHF
TRBV6-4	TRBJ2-3	few	CASKEAVSTDTQYF
TRBV4-3	TRBJ1-3	NA	CASSQDFRGYGNTIYF
TRBV10-2	TRBJ1-5	NA	CASSRGTGGSQPQHF
TRBV2	TRBJ2-5	NA	CASSPRDTGEYF
TRBV5-1	TRBJ2-7	NA	CASSALGDRSDEQYF
TRBV7-9	TRBJ1-5	NA	CASSLAAGQPQHF
TRBV19	TRBJ1-6	NA	CASSKTGGNSPLHF
TRBV5-4	TRBJ1-4	NA	CASSLEAGGEKLFF
TRBV28	TRBJ1-5	NA	CASSFRGRNQPQHF
TRBV4-1	TRBJ2-7	few	CASSQDGGGQYF
TRBV4-2	TRBJ2-5	NA	CASSQDSVAGVETQYF
TRBV11-2	TRBJ2-1	NA	CASSRLGGGSAGEQFF
TRBV28	TRBJ1-5	NA	CASRGQGMGGNQPQHF
TRBV2	TRBJ1-1	NA	CASSANGVNTEAFF
TRBV9	TRBJ2-5	NA	CASSPEGVRETQYF
TRBV6-2/TRBV6-3	TRBJ2-2	NA	CASSYTPAVTGELFF
TRBV14	TRBJ2-5	once	CASSQDWGRQETQYF
TRBV6-1	TRBJ1-4	NA	CASSEVWSVTTNEKLFF
TRBV10-1	TRBJ1-1	NA	CASSGGLNTEAFF
TRBV27	TRBJ2-7	NA	CASSLKSLPSYEQYF
TRBV7-9	TRBJ1-6	NA	CASSFDRNSPLHF
TRBV9	TRBJ1-4	NA	CASSVGGYNEKLFF
TRBV7-3	TRBJ2-1	few	CASSDGTGGIDEQFF
TRBV15	TRBJ1-5	NA	CATSRGRANQPQHF
TRBV2	TRBJ1-5	many	CASDRDSNQPQHF
TRBV6-6	TRBJ2-1	NA	CASSPRKGQGSNNEQFF
TRBV6-2/TRBV6-3	TRBJ1-1	NA	CASSSASDRGYTEAFF
TRBV27	TRBJ2-1	NA	CASTGAGGLGEQFF
TRBV30	TRBJ1-1	few	CAWKASPGDTEAFF
TRBV6-1	TRBJ1-3	few	CASSETFYWYSGNTIYF
TRBV5-1	TRBJ1-6	few	CASSLSPPGSPLHF
TRBV6-5	TRBJ1-2	NA	CASRPQGRSYGYTF
TRBV2	TRBJ1-2	NA	CASSPTYELGDYTF
TRBV5-5	TRBJ2-7	NA	CASSSLQGGHEQYF
TRBV5-8	TRBJ1-2	NA	CASSLSDRDGDGYTF
TRBV10-3	TRBJ2-3	NA	CAISAGVSNTQYF
TRBV4-3	TRBJ2-5	NA	CASSQDLNGVETQYF
TRBV3-1/TRBV3-2	TRBJ2-3	NA	CASSRTSGTDTQYF
TRBV15	TRBJ1-1	NA	CATSRGTTGRPEAFF
TRBV18	TRBJ2-7	once	CASSLEWRSYEQYF